The 22 T cell receptor beta chains below come from one sample, sequenced in a study of multiple sclerosis patients with progressive multifocal leukoencephalopathy. Profiled with immunoSEQ multiplex PCR; TCRdb holds only in-frame clones, not every one. Found here are around 30,000 clones, approximately 89% of them singletons; the top ten hold approximately 1.5%. Time point denoted: before natalizumab initiation. Sample: PBMCs. The source is a human donor with multiple sclerosis.

The chain's CDR3 is CASSYSVNVRNYGYTF. The CDR3 DNA is TGTGCCAGCAGTTACTCGGTAAATGTTCGTAACTATGGCTACACCTTC. The J gene is TRBJ1-2, the V gene TRBV6-5; the D is unclear. V was trimmed by 0 bases and J by 1 base, leaving 12 bases between them. Germline CDR1 is MNHEY and CDR2 is SVGAGI. CDR3 length equals 16 residues.

The chain carries TRBV19 and TRBJ2-2, with D unclear. Germline lookup yields CDR1 LNHDA and CDR2 SQIVND (reference sequence). The CDR3 runs 18 residues. Trimming took 1 base from V and 2 from J, leaving 17 bases between them. The CDR3 DNA sequence: TGTGCCAGTAGTATAGCTCTTCCCAGCGATACCAACACCGGGGAGCTGTTTTTT. Protein sequence: CASSIALPSDTNTGELFF.

This chain connects TRBV30 to TRBJ1-1; perhaps TRBD1 as D (6 bases). The CDR3 consists of 13 residues. CDR1 is GTSNPN and CDR2 is SVGIG in the germline V gene (reference sequence). V lost 4 bases and J lost 6, with 15 bases in between. As DNA, the CDR3 is TGTGCCTGGAATCGGAAGGGGGGCGCTGAAGCTTTCTTT. Amino acid sequence: CAWNRKGGAEAFF.

The rearrangement uses TRBV28 and TRBJ2-1; the D is unclear. Germline values: CDR1 MDHEN, CDR2 SYDVKM. Trimming pared 7 bases from V and 9 bases from J, leaving 22 bases between. The CDR3 runs to 15 residues. The CDR3 DNA is TGTGCCAGCACCATGCAGGACCTTGATTCTGTTGAGCAGTTCTTC. Amino acids: CASTMQDLDSVEQFF. Drawing the rest from reference TRBV28 and TRBJ2-1, the complete variable domain is DVKVTQSSRYLVKRTGEKVFLECVQDMDHENMFWYRQDPGLGLRLIYFSYDVKMKEKGDIPEGYSVSREKKERFSLILESASTNQTSMYLCASTMQDLDSVEQFFGPGTRLTVL.

The chain recombines TRBV4-3 with TRBJ2-7; 7 bases align to TRBD2. V lost 2 bases to trimming and J lost 3 bases; unmatched junction nucleotides: 4. Germline V gives CDR1 LGHNA, CDR2 YSLEER. The CDR3 has 14 amino acids. CDR3 sequence reads: CASSQRGGSYEQYF. The DNA of the CDR3 is TGCGCCAGCAGCCAAAGGGGCGGGAGCTACGAGCAGTACTTC.

V is TRBV5-8 and J is TRBJ1-1, with 7 bases matching TRBD1. The CDR3 consists of 14 residues. J gave up 5 bases and V 4 bases, and 8 bases lay outside the gene matches. Germline CDR1 and CDR2: SGHTS and YDEGEE. The CDR3 region has the DNA TGTGCCAGCAGCCAGTGGACAGGAGAGACTGAAGCTTTCTTT. Protein product: CASSQWTGETEAFF.

This clone has just one count. The chain is built from TRBV7-2 and TRBJ2-3, with no clear D. Trimming left V 5 bases short and J 1 base short, with 16 bases between. Germline-derived CDR1 and CDR2 are SGHTA and FQGNSA. The CDR3 is made up of 16 amino acids. CDR3 sequence (DNA): TGTGCCAGCAGCGAAACGGCCCCTCGAGGCACAGATACGCAGTATTTT. This translates into CASSETAPRGTDTQYF.

The gene calls are TRBV13 and TRBJ2-7; D remains unclear. Deletions cut 4 bases from V and 6 bases from J, with 13 bases between. CDR3 length equals 13 residues. Germline CDR1 and CDR2: PRHDT and FYEKMQ (reference sequence). The CDR3 here is CASSSKNTREQYF. The CDR3 coding sequence is TGTGCCAGCAGCTCTAAGAATACGCGCGAGCAGTACTTC.

The chain combines TRBV2 with TRBJ2-3, with D hard to call. The CDR3 length is 16 residues. The germline V gene has CDR1 SNHLY and CDR2 FYNNEI. V shed 3 bases and J shed 1 base, with 14 bases lying between them. In DNA form, the CDR3 reads TGTGCCAGCAGTGAGGCACCCTGGCGGCGCACAGATACGCAGTATTTT. Protein: CASSEAPWRRTDTQYF.

The rearrangement uses TRBV7-2 and TRBJ1-3, with 8 bases identical to TRBD1. This CDR3 comprises 15 residues. Germline lookup yields CDR1 SGHTA and CDR2 FQGNSA. V gave up 6 bases and J gave up 4 bases; unmatched junction bases: 8. CDR3 nucleotide sequence: TGTGCCAGCAGACATCCCGACAGGGGAGGAAACACCATATATTTT. Protein: CASRHPDRGGNTIYF.

This chain connects TRBV11-2 to TRBJ1-2; D is ambiguous. The V end lost 1 base, the J end lost 2 bases, and 8 bases lay between the germline ends. Per germline, CDR1 SGHAT and CDR2 FQNNGV. The CDR3 is 14 amino acids. CDR3 sequence: CASSLVDRNYGYTF. In DNA form, the CDR3 reads TGTGCCAGCAGCTTAGTGGATAGGAACTATGGCTACACCTTC.

The V gene is TRBV7-2, the J gene TRBJ1-6; D gene unclear. CDR3 length: 12 residues. Germline V gives CDR1 SGHTA, CDR2 FQGNSA. V shed 1 base and J shed 9 bases, with 4 bases lying between them. CDR3 nucleotides: TGTGCCAGCAGCTTAGTAGGTTCACCCCTCCACTTT. Encoded protein: CASSLVGSPLHF.

This clone has a single count. The rearrangement joins TRBV10-3 to TRBJ2-5; the D is unclear. With the DNA end fitting TRBJ2-7 better, the J assignment may be wrong. Germline V gene data show CDR1 as ENHRY and CDR2 as SYGVKD. The length of the CDR3 is 17 residues. Here the CDR3 reads CAISEPDLGSSPYEQYF. The CDR3 DNA follows: TGTGCCATCAGTGAGCCGGACCTAGGCAGCTCTCCCTACGAGCAGTACTTC.

The chain is built from TRBV21-1 and TRBJ1-5; the table assigns TRBD1, which was not confirmed against the DNA. TRBV21-1 is described as a pseudogene. The CDR3 consists of 13 residues. CDR3 nucleotides: TGTGCCAACCCGGGACAGGGCGTTCAGCCCCAGCATTTT. Translation gives CANPGQGVQPQHF.

This chain joins TRBV28 and TRBJ2-1, with 7 bases aligning to TRBD2. Germline lookup yields CDR1 MDHEN and CDR2 SYDVKM. Germline trimming cut 6 bases from V and 2 bases from J; bases unmatched to any gene: 13. The CDR3 spans 17 residues. The CDR3 protein is CASSPPSGLPTYNEQFF. The CDR3 DNA is TGTGCCAGCAGCCCGCCTAGCGGACTGCCCACCTACAATGAGCAGTTCTTC. Looking up the rest from reference TRBV28 and TRBJ2-1 gives the full variable domain: DVKVTQSSRYLVKRTGEKVFLECVQDMDHENMFWYRQDPGLGLRLIYFSYDVKMKEKGDIPEGYSVSREKKERFSLILESASTNQTSMYLCASSPPSGLPTYNEQFFGPGTRLTVL.

As to this clone: This is likely a read error, given that the CDR3 carries no conserved phenylalanine or tryptophan at its end. The chain combines TRBV6-5 with TRBJ1-2; 8 bases agree with TRBD1. Germline V CDR1 and CDR2: MNHEY, SVGAGI. The junction had 6 bases not matched to a gene; V was cut back by 4 bases and J by 8 bases. The CDR3 is made up of 13 amino acids. CDR3 sequence reads: CASSWQGARGYTS. The CDR3 DNA is TGTGCCAGCAGTTGGCAGGGGGCGCGGGGCTACACCTCC.

Of note for this clone: Germline and junction disagree at one end, which may indicate a read error. The chain has TRBV7-7 and TRBJ2-7; 11 nucleotides line up with TRBD1. The CDR3 runs to 14 residues. CDR1 and CDR2 from the germline V gene are SSHAT and FNYEAQ (reference sequence). CDR3 coding DNA: TGTGCTAGCAGCCCGGACAGGGGGCGAGCCGAGCAGTACTTC. This codes for CASSPDRGRAEQYF.

This clone was observed once. The V and J genes are TRBV6-4 and TRBJ1-5; D not certain. With 3 bases removed from V and 4 bases from J, the gap between germline ends came to 10 bases. The CDR3 sequence is 14 residues long. CDR1 and CDR2 (germline): MRHNA, SNTAGT. DNA for the CDR3: TGTGCCAGCAGTGAGGCCGGCGGAAATCAGCCCCAGCATTTT. It is translated as CASSEAGGNQPQHF.

The chain combines TRBV28 with TRBJ1-2, with D unclear. CDR3 size: 11 residues. Germline CDR1 and CDR2: MDHEN and SYDVKM. V lost 1 base to trimming and J lost 5 bases, with 2 bases between them. CDR3 DNA: TGTGCCAGCAGTTTATTTTATGGCTACACCTTC. Translating gives CASSLFYGYTF.

The chain employs TRBV28 and TRBJ2-3; no clear D. V was trimmed by 4 bases and J by 4 bases, leaving 18 bases between them. Germline values: CDR1 MDHEN, CDR2 SYDVKM. The CDR3 has 16 residues. This CDR3 is CASSSRDTMNPDTQYF. As DNA, the CDR3 is TGTGCCAGCAGTTCCAGAGACACCATGAACCCAGATACGCAGTATTTT. The entire variable domain, with the rest obtained from reference TRBV28 and TRBJ2-3, is as follows: DVKVTQSSRYLVKRTGEKVFLECVQDMDHENMFWYRQDPGLGLRLIYFSYDVKMKEKGDIPEGYSVSREKKERFSLILESASTNQTSMYLCASSSRDTMNPDTQYFGPGTRLTVL.

The CDR3 region has the DNA TGTGCCAGCAGCCTCCGGACAGGTTACTCCTACGAGCAGTACTTC. It yields the protein CASSLRTGYSYEQYF. V usage is TRBV7-8 and J usage is TRBJ2-7, with TRBD1 matching 7 bases. This CDR3 region has 15 residues. V shed 5 bases and J 0 bases; nucleotides not matched to a gene: 7. Germline V gene lookup returns CDR1 SGHVS and CDR2 FQNEAQ.

The chain links TRBV5-6 to TRBJ1-2, with a possible D match to TRBD1 (5 bases). The CDR3 is 14 residues long. The V end lost 3 bases, the J end lost 3 bases, and 12 bases lay between the germline ends. The V gene's germline CDR1 is SGHDT and CDR2 YYEEEE. CDR3 sequence: CASSWGRVDYGYTF. The CDR3 DNA reads as TGTGCCAGCAGCTGGGGCCGGGTGGACTATGGCTACACCTTC.